Listed below are T cell receptor beta chains from one sample, sequenced in a study of blood T cell repertoires in COVID-19. The table came from immunoSEQ multiplex PCR; TCRdb's copy has only in-frame clones and leaves some out. The sample gives about 83,000 clones, about four fifths of which show up once; 15% to 19% is in the top ten. Sequenced sample: peripheral blood. The receptors come from a woman of 80 years or more with acute or convalescent COVID-19. Each CDR3 is given with its conserved first and last residue. The order of the fields is D gene, J gene, clone size, V gene, CDR3 protein, CDR3 DNA. A D gene is named only where the DNA matches it firmly. Clone size is given for some rows only: seen once, a few or many times, or a class if the clone is expanded.

D: .; J: TRBJ2-1; size: .; V: TRBV24-1; CDR3: CATSSRTEYYNEQFF; DNA: TGTGCCACCAGTTCGCGGACAGAATATTACAATGAGCAGTTCTTC
D: .; J: TRBJ1-2; size: few; V: TRBV10-3; CDR3: CAISESLGSPYYGYTF; DNA: TGTGCCATCAGTGAGTCACTAGGGTCCCCCTACTATGGCTACACCTTC
D: TRBD1; J: TRBJ1-4; size: .; V: TRBV30; CDR3: CAWSLTGPNEKLFF; DNA: TGTGCCTGGAGCTTGACAGGGCCTAATGAAAAACTGTTTTTT
D: TRBD2; J: TRBJ2-1; size: .; V: TRBV7-9; CDR3: CASSSRTSGGLRYNEQFF; DNA: TGTGCCAGCAGCTCCCGGACTAGCGGGGGGCTTCGCTACAATGAGCAGTTCTTC
D: TRBD2; J: TRBJ2-7; size: .; V: TRBV29-1; CDR3: CSVGGGTGYEQYF; DNA: TGCAGCGTTGGGGGAGGGACGGGGTACGAGCAGTACTTC
D: .; J: TRBJ2-7; size: .; V: TRBV19; CDR3: CASSPGIGSYEQYF; DNA: TGTGCCTCCTCCCCGGGGATTGGGTCCTACGAGCAGTACTTC
D: .; J: TRBJ1-1; size: .; V: TRBV7-8; CDR3: CASSLVGDWRRTEAFF; DNA: TGTGCCAGCAGCTTAGTCGGGGATTGGCGGAGGACTGAAGCTTTCTTT
D: .; J: TRBJ1-5; size: .; V: TRBV6-1; CDR3: CASSESREGPQHF; DNA: TGTGCCAGCAGTGAAAGTAGAGAGGGGCCCCAGCATTTT
D: .; J: TRBJ1-4; size: .; V: TRBV7-9; CDR3: CASSLVAGEKLFF; DNA: TGTGCCAGCAGCTTAGTGGCGGGGGAAAAACTGTTTTTT
D: .; J: TRBJ1-6; size: .; V: TRBV5-4; CDR3: CASSLEREGSPLHF; DNA: TGTGCCAGCAGCTTGGAGAGGGAAGGATCACCCCTCCACTTT
D: .; J: TRBJ1-2; size: .; V: TRBV6-1; CDR3: CASSEAGRIYGYTF; DNA: TGTGCCAGCAGTGAAGCGGGCAGAATCTATGGCTACACCTTC
D: TRBD2; J: TRBJ2-7; size: .; V: TRBV6-2/TRBV6-3; CDR3: CASSSPPSGGAYEQYF; DNA: TGTGCCAGCAGTTCCCCCCCCAGCGGGGGGGCATACGAGCAGTACTTC
D: .; J: TRBJ1-1; size: .; V: TRBV14; CDR3: CASSQQGLTEAFF; DNA: TGTGCCAGCAGCCAACAGGGGTTAACTGAAGCTTTCTTT
D: TRBD1; J: TRBJ1-2; size: once; V: TRBV3-1/TRBV3-2; CDR3: CASSQGRQGNGYTF; DNA: TGTGCCAGCAGCCAAGGACGACAGGGGAATGGCTACACCTTC
D: .; J: TRBJ2-7; size: .; V: TRBV29-1; CDR3: CSVLGVGYEQYF; DNA: TGCAGCGTGTTAGGGGTAGGCTACGAGCAGTACTTC
D: TRBD2; J: TRBJ2-2; size: .; V: TRBV7-9; CDR3: CASIAGGVAGELFF; DNA: TGTGCCAGCATCGCGGGGGGCGTAGCCGGGGAGCTGTTTTTT
D: .; J: TRBJ2-1; size: medium-sized; V: TRBV25-1; CDR3: CASTGQSSYNEQFF; DNA: TGTGCCAGCACTGGACAGAGCTCCTACAATGAGCAGTTCTTC
D: .; J: TRBJ2-3; size: .; V: TRBV20-1; CDR3: CSASQGGTQYF; DNA: TGCAGTGCCAGTCAGGGAGGTACGCAGTATTTT
D: TRBD2; J: TRBJ2-3; size: .; V: TRBV5-8; CDR3: CASSLNGGAKDTQYF; DNA: TGTGCCAGCAGCTTGAACGGGGGGGCCAAAGATACGCAGTATTTT
D: .; J: TRBJ1-5; size: .; V: TRBV28; CDR3: CASSLVFGGWQPQHF; DNA: TGTGCCAGCAGTTTAGTTTTTGGGGGCTGGCAGCCCCAGCATTTT
D: TRBD1; J: TRBJ1-4; size: .; V: TRBV2; CDR3: CASSYRTGYTNEKLFF; DNA: TGTGCCAGCAGTTACCGGACAGGGTATACTAATGAAAAACTGTTTTTT
D: TRBD2; J: TRBJ2-3; size: .; V: TRBV4-2; CDR3: CASSQEKRGRTTDTQYF; DNA: TGTGCCAGCAGCCAAGAAAAGCGGGGGCGAACCACAGATACGCAGTATTTT
D: TRBD2; J: TRBJ2-1; size: once; V: TRBV5-1; CDR3: CASSPNSGGAIEEQFF; DNA: TGCGCCAGCAGCCCCAATAGCGGGGGGGCGATCGAGGAGCAGTTCTTC
D: .; J: TRBJ1-5; size: few; V: TRBV19; CDR3: CASSIVGQISNQPQHF; DNA: TGTGCCAGTAGTATAGTTGGGCAGATTAGCAATCAGCCCCAGCATTTT
D: TRBD1; J: TRBJ1-2; size: .; V: TRBV5-6; CDR3: CASSAMDRVHYGYTF; DNA: TGTGCCAGCAGCGCCATGGACAGGGTACACTATGGCTACACCTTC
D: .; J: TRBJ2-3; size: .; V: TRBV7-2; CDR3: CASTAWVGADTQYF; DNA: TGTGCCAGCACCGCGTGGGTCGGGGCAGATACGCAGTATTTT
D: TRBD1; J: TRBJ1-2; size: .; V: TRBV2; CDR3: CASRRGQENYGYTF; DNA: TGTGCCAGCAGGAGGGGACAGGAAAACTATGGCTACACCTTC
D: TRBD1; J: TRBJ1-1; size: .; V: TRBV5-6; CDR3: CASRIAGGYGTEAFF; DNA: TGTGCCAGCAGGATAGCAGGGGGGTATGGCACTGAAGCTTTCTTT
D: TRBD1; J: TRBJ1-2; size: once; V: TRBV3-1/TRBV3-2; CDR3: CASSPRQGADGYTF; DNA: TGTGCCAGCAGCCCTCGACAGGGGGCGGATGGCTACACCTTC
D: .; J: TRBJ2-5; size: .; V: TRBV6-4; CDR3: CASSDHVGTQYF; DNA: TGTGCCAGCAGTGACCACGTCGGGACCCAGTACTTC
D: TRBD1; J: TRBJ1-3; size: .; V: TRBV19; CDR3: CASSPDRGSFSGNTIYF; DNA: TGTGCCAGTAGTCCTGACAGGGGAAGTTTCTCTGGAAACACCATATATTTT
D: .; J: TRBJ1-6; size: .; V: TRBV9; CDR3: CASSRAGQGGRSPLHF; DNA: TGTGCCAGCAGTAGGGCGGGGCAGGGAGGCCGGTCACCCCTCCACTTT
D: TRBD1; J: TRBJ1-2; size: few; V: TRBV5-1; CDR3: CAGREDRAHGYTF; DNA: TGCGCCGGGAGGGAGGACAGGGCCCATGGCTACACCTTC
D: .; J: TRBJ2-3; size: .; V: TRBV5-6; CDR3: CASSPMTSFTDTQYF; DNA: TGTGCCAGCAGCCCTATGACTTCTTTCACAGATACGCAGTATTTT
D: .; J: TRBJ2-6; size: .; V: TRBV9; CDR3: CASSVVAQTTGANVLTF; DNA: TGTGCCAGCAGCGTAGTTGCCCAGACTACTGGGGCCAACGTCCTGACTTTC
D: .; J: TRBJ1-1; size: .; V: TRBV19; CDR3: CASSMDVTKDTEAFF; DNA: TGTGCCAGTAGTATGGATGTTACTAAGGACACTGAAGCTTTCTTT
D: .; J: TRBJ1-1; size: .; V: TRBV25-1; CDR3: CASSGLRTEAFF; DNA: TGTGCCAGCAGTGGCCTGCGCACTGAAGCTTTCTTT
D: TRBD1; J: TRBJ1-1; size: once; V: TRBV30; CDR3: CAWSHQGGTEAFF; DNA: TGTGCCTGGAGTCACCAGGGGGGCACTGAAGCTTTCTTT
D: .; J: TRBJ2-7; size: once; V: TRBV29-1; CDR3: CSVALSPRYEQYF; DNA: TGCAGCGTTGCCCTCTCACCACGGTACGAGCAGTACTTC
D: TRBD2; J: TRBJ2-5; size: .; V: TRBV9; CDR3: CASSVGTSGGLQETQYF; DNA: TGTGCCAGCAGCGTAGGGACTAGCGGGGGACTCCAAGAGACCCAGTACTTC
D: .; J: TRBJ1-2; size: .; V: TRBV3-1/TRBV3-2; CDR3: CASSQVGGGRANYGYTF; DNA: TGTGCCAGCAGCCAAGTGGGGGGGGGCCGCGCCAACTATGGCTACACCTTC
D: .; J: TRBJ1-5; size: .; V: TRBV28; CDR3: CASSYRGGMRQPQHF; DNA: TGTGCCAGCAGTTATAGGGGGGGGATGAGGCAGCCCCAGCATTTT